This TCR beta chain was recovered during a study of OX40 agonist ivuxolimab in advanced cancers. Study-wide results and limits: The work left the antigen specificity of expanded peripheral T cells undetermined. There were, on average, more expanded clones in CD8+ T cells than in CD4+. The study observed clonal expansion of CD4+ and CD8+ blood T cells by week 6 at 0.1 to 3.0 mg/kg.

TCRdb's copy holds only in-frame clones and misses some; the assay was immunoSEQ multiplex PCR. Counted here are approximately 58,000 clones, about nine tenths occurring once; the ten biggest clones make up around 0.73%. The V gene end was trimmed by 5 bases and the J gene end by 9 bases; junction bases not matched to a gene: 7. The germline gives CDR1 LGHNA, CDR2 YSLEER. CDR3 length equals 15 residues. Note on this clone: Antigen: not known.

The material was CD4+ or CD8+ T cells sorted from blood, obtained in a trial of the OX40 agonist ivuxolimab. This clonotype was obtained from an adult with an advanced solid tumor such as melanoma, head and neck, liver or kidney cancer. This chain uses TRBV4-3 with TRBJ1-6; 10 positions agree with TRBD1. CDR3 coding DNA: TGCGCCAGCAGCTCCCGACAGGGGGCGAGTTCACCCCTCCACTTT. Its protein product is CASSSRQGASSPLHF.